The 18 T cell receptor beta chains presented below share a single source sample, sequenced in a study of monozygotic twins with inflammatory bowel disease. TCRdb reprocessed the 5' RACE reads and keeps a single row for each CDR3 protein, giving no DNA. In all, the sample yields under 150,000 distinct CDR3 sequences. The specimen sequenced was blood. Every receptor here comes from a human donor with ulcerative colitis or Crohn's disease, or a healthy co-twin of an affected twin (not recorded which).

The gene calls are TRBV18 and TRBJ1-5. This CDR3 comprises 15 residues. The germline V gene has CDR1 KGHSH and CDR2 LQKENI. CDR3 region: CASSPGPQGNQPQHF.

The chain joins TRBV6-5 to TRBJ2-1; TCRdb designates TRBD1, a call that cannot be tested without DNA. This CDR3 comprises 14 residues. Germline CDR1 reads MNHEY; CDR2 reads SVGAGI. CDR3 amino acids: CASSSPWTSNEQFF.

V and J are TRBV29-1 and TRBJ2-1; TCRdb selects TRBD1, and the lack of DNA leaves this call unchecked. There are 14 residues in the CDR3. Germline CDR1 and CDR2: SQVTM and ANQGSEA. The CDR3 reads CSVDRRWTGETVFF.

This chain joins TRBV10-3 and TRBJ2-7; the TCRdb call, TRBD1, lacks DNA for checking. The germline V gene encodes CDR1 ENHRY and CDR2 SYGVKD. The CDR3 contains 15 residues. CDR3 region: CAISDPGGSSYEQYF.

The V gene is TRBV5-1, the J gene TRBJ2-2. Germline CDR1 reads SGHRS; CDR2 reads YFSETQ. This CDR3 is built from 15 residues. CDR3: CASSWDTMNTGELFF. The full variable domain, its missing parts supplied by reference TRBV5-1 and TRBJ2-2, is KAGVTQTPRYLIKTRGQQVTLSCSPISGHRSVSWYQQTPGQGLQFLFEYFSETQRNKGNFPGRFSGRQFSNSRSEMNVSTLELGDSALYLCASSWDTMNTGELFFGEGSRLTVL.

CDR3 sequence reads: CASSSVAWAETQYF. The chain employs TRBV7-6 and TRBJ2-5; no DNA is available, so the TRBD1 call from TCRdb remains unchecked. The CDR3 extends over 14 amino acids. Germline V gene lookup returns CDR1 SGHVS and CDR2 FNYEAQ.

V gene TRBV20-1 combines with J gene TRBJ1-2; without DNA, the TCRdb call of TRBD1 cannot be checked. In germline, CDR1 is DFQATT, CDR2 SNEGSKA (reference sequence). The CDR3 sequence is 16 residues long. The CDR3: CSAKGGLTGENYGYTF.

V and J are TRBV30 and TRBJ2-2; lacking DNA, the TRBD1 call made by TCRdb goes unchecked. The CDR3 has 17 residues. Germline lookup yields CDR1 GTSNPN and CDR2 SVGIG (reference sequence). The CDR3: CAWAPPHITSNTGELFF.

This chain links TRBV9 with TRBJ1-4. Germline loops: CDR1 SGDLS, CDR2 YYNGEE. The length of the CDR3 is 15 residues. This chain's CDR3 is CASSVLGREGEKLFF.

V usage is TRBV7-8 and J usage is TRBJ2-7; the D gene TCRdb calls, TRBD1, cannot be checked with no DNA. CDR3 length equals 15 residues. CDR1 is SGHVS and CDR2 is FQNEAQ in the germline V gene. The CDR3 spells CASSPMGGASYEQYF.

The chain carries TRBV6-4 and TRBJ2-6; TCRdb picks TRBD1, but there is no DNA to check that call. The germline gives CDR1 MRHNA, CDR2 SNTAGT. This CDR3 is 15 amino acids long. CDR3 protein: CASSEDISGANVLTF.

J is TRBJ1-4 and V is TRBV4-3. The length of the CDR3 is 17 residues. The germline gives CDR1 LGHNA, CDR2 YSLEER. CDR3 amino acids: CASSQDPRRRANEKLFF.

The chain links TRBV6-5 to TRBJ2-3; TCRdb's D call, TRBD1, is unchecked because there is no DNA. Germline values: CDR1 MNHEY, CDR2 SVGAGI. The CDR3 length is 14 residues. CDR3 sequence reads: CASNPPGVRNTQYF.

The V and J genes are TRBV5-1 and TRBJ2-3; lacking DNA, the TRBD2 call made by TCRdb goes unchecked. CDR1 and CDR2 (germline): SGHRS, YFSETQ. The CDR3 runs 18 residues. The CDR3 sequence: CASSLRPSGGINTDTQYF.

The CDR3 here is CATSDWNDRVSETQYF. The chain joins TRBV24-1 to TRBJ2-5; TCRdb selects TRBD1, and the lack of DNA leaves this call unchecked. Germline V gives CDR1 KGHDR, CDR2 SFDVKD. This CDR3 has 16 residues.

V usage is TRBV5-5 and J usage is TRBJ2-7. Looked up from germline, CDR1 is SGHKS and CDR2 is YYEKEE (reference sequence). CDR3 length: 12 amino acids. CDR3 region: CASSQFNYEQYF.

V is TRBV7-2 and J is TRBJ2-7. CDR3 length equals 14 residues. CDR1 SGHTA and CDR2 FQGNSA come from the germline V gene. CDR3 loop: CASSLDVGSYEQYF. The full variable domain, with the rest looked up from reference TRBV7-2 and TRBJ2-7, is GAGVSQSPSNKVTEKGKDVELRCDPISGHTALYWYRQSLGQGLEFLIYFQGNSAPDKSGLPSDRFSAERTGGSVSTLTIQRTQQEDSAVYLCASSLDVGSYEQYFGPGTRLTVT.

The rearrangement joins TRBV5-1 to TRBJ2-3; TCRdb's assignment of TRBD1 cannot be checked, as there is no DNA. The CDR3 has 14 amino acids. In germline, CDR1 is SGHRS, CDR2 YFSETQ. The CDR3 loop reads CASRYDSTTDTQYF.